Sequencing of this T cell receptor beta chain was carried out in a study of CD8+ T cells in alopecia areata. The CDR3 sequence is 15 residues long. CDR1 and CDR2 from the germline V gene are MDHEN and SYDVKM. The ends lost 7 bases at V and 2 bases at J; junction bases unmatched: 9. RNA extraction and reverse transcription yielded cDNA as sequencing template. TCRdb keeps only in-frame clones here, not all; method: immunoSEQ multiplex PCR. The data contain roughly 100,000 clones, approximately 58% of them singletons. The table lists this clone with a few counts. The sequencing sample was made of CD4+ T cells sorted from blood. The sequence was obtained from a human donor in good health. The chain employs TRBV28 and TRBJ2-7, with TRBD1 identical over 9 bases. The CDR3 nucleotides are TGTGCCAGCAACATCTTCCGGGACAGGGCCTACGAGCAGTACTTC. It encodes CASNIFRDRAYEQYF.